What follows are 19 T cell receptor beta chains derived from one specimen sequenced in a study of blood T cell dynamics during melanoma immunotherapy. Described time point: week 3, after first cycle of checkpoint inhibitor. Some clones are missing from TCRdb's copy, which holds only in-frame ones; the method was immunoSEQ multiplex PCR. The table records several thousand clones, roughly 77% of them present only once. The material was blood, obtained from a patient treated with checkpoint blockade. These receptor sequences come from a human donor with melanoma.

The chain joins TRBV29-1 to TRBJ1-1; no reliable D call. Per germline, CDR1 SQVTM and CDR2 ANQGSEA. Trimming took 6 bases from V and 3 from J, leaving 11 bases between them. This CDR3 region has 12 residues. The CDR3 DNA reads TGCAGCGTCGGTGATAGGTACACTGAAGCTTTCTTT. Protein sequence: CSVGDRYTEAFF.

V is TRBV9 and J is TRBJ1-1, with 9 bases fitting TRBD1. There are 15 residues in the CDR3. The germline gives CDR1 SGDLS, CDR2 YYNGEE. Unmatched junction bases numbered 4, after V lost 3 bases and J lost 1 base. The CDR3 nucleotides read TGTGCCAGCAGCGCCCACAGGGGGCGGAACACTGAAGCTTTCTTT. Encoded protein: CASSAHRGRNTEAFF.

This clone was observed a single time. The CDR3 bases are TGTGCCAGCAGCTTAGATAATTCACCCCTCCACTTT. Its translation: CASSLDNSPLHF. J is TRBJ1-6 and V is TRBV6-5; D remains unclear. V was pared by 6 bases and J by 5 bases, with 5 bases between. CDR3 length: 12 amino acids. CDR1 is MNHEY, CDR2 SVGAGI, per germline.

The sample holds one count of this clone. CDR3 in DNA: TGTGCCAGCGAAGCAGGCAGCTCCTACGAGCAGTACTTC. Its translation: CASEAGSSYEQYF. The J gene is TRBJ2-7, the V gene TRBV7-2; D not certain. Trimming left V 8 bases short and J 0 bases short, with 11 bases between. Germline-derived CDR1 and CDR2 are SGHTA and FQGNSA. The CDR3 loop spans 13 amino acids.

The gene calls are TRBV6-5 and TRBJ1-1; 9 nucleotides line up with TRBD1. Per the germline V gene, CDR1 is MNHEY and CDR2 is SVGAGI. The CDR3 runs 15 residues. V shed 5 bases, J shed 2 bases, and the junction held 6 bases outside the gene matches. The CDR3 reads CASSPGQGSNTEAFF. In DNA, the CDR3 is TGTGCCAGCAGTCCGGGACAGGGCAGCAACACTGAAGCTTTCTTT.

The rearrangement links TRBV6-5 to TRBJ1-2; D gene uncertain. V was trimmed by 6 bases and J by 6 bases, leaving 17 bases between them. The length of the CDR3 is 14 residues. Germline V gene lookup returns CDR1 MNHEY and CDR2 SVGAGI. Here the CDR3 reads CASSRSNGRNGYTF. CDR3 bases: TGTGCCAGCAGCCGAAGCAACGGAAGGAATGGCTACACCTTC.

The chain combines TRBV6-4 with TRBJ2-3, with D perhaps TRBD2 (6 bases). The CDR3 sequence is 15 residues long. Trimming removed 4 bases at V and 4 bases at J, with 15 bases between. CDR1 is MRHNA, CDR2 SNTAGT, per germline. The CDR3 nucleotides are TGTGCCAGCAGTGTATCCCCGGAGGGCCCAGATACGCAGTATTTT. Protein sequence: CASSVSPEGPDTQYF.

This clone was counted a few times. The chain links TRBV6-6 to TRBJ1-5, with a possible D match to TRBD1 (5 bases). Germline V gene sequence: CDR1 MNHNY, CDR2 SVGAGI (reference sequence). V gave up 7 bases and J gave up 4 bases, with 11 bases separating them. The CDR3 loop spans 13 amino acids. In DNA form, the CDR3 reads TGTGCCAGCACCCAGGGTTTTAATCAGCCCCAGCATTTT. Translated: CASTQGFNQPQHF.

The chain couples TRBV5-1 to TRBJ1-1, with D unclear. This CDR3 contains 15 residues. V lost 4 bases and J lost 2, with 15 bases in between. The germline V gene encodes CDR1 SGHRS and CDR2 YFSETQ. This chain's CDR3 is CASSPRGATNTEAFF. CDR3 sequence (DNA): TGCGCCAGCAGCCCCCGGGGAGCGACCAACACTGAAGCTTTCTTT.

The chain has TRBV5-1 and TRBJ2-7, with a tentative D call TRBD1 (6 bases). Germline CDR1 SGHRS, CDR2 YFSETQ. V dropped 3 bases and J dropped 3 bases, with 10 bases sitting between them. The CDR3 sequence is 13 residues long. CDR3 loop: CASSWTVFYEQYF. The CDR3 DNA reads TGCGCCAGCAGCTGGACAGTATTCTACGAGCAGTACTTC.

This chain joins TRBV27 and TRBJ2-5; D is uncertain. The J call could be wrong; TRBJ2-7 is a better fit for the DNA end. The germline gives CDR1 MNHEY, CDR2 SMNVEV (reference sequence). The CDR3 is made up of 13 amino acids. The chain's CDR3 is CASARGGRSEQYF. Written as DNA, the CDR3 is TGTGCCAGCGCACGTGGCGGTCGGAGCGAGCAGTACTTC.

The chain couples TRBV11-2 to TRBJ2-3; 8 nucleotides align to TRBD1. Germline V gene data show CDR1 as SGHAT and CDR2 as FQNNGV. The V and J ends lost 1 base and 5 bases, in that order; junction bases with no gene match: 2. The CDR3 extends over 14 amino acids. CDR3 in DNA: TGTGCCAGCAGCTTAGGACAGGGGAGAGATACGCAGTATTTT. Its protein product is CASSLGQGRDTQYF.

This clone was picked up one time. The rearrangement uses TRBV4-2 and TRBJ2-1; 8 positions agree with TRBD2. The junction had 6 bases not matched to a gene; V was cut back by 0 bases and J by 2 bases. The length of the CDR3 is 17 residues. Germline V lookup: CDR1 LGHNA, CDR2 YNFKEQ. The CDR3: CASSQDSGGPPYNEQFF. The CDR3 DNA reads TGTGCCAGCAGCCAAGATTCGGGGGGGCCGCCCTACAATGAGCAGTTCTTC.

This chain links TRBV6-1 with TRBJ1-1; TRBD1 matches at 7 bases. The CDR3 is made up of 15 amino acids. Per the germline V gene, CDR1 is MNHNS and CDR2 is SASEGT. The V segment lost 5 bases and the J segment 2 bases; nucleotides outside the gene matches: 8. CDR3 sequence reads: CASSKTGVANTEAFF. The DNA for the CDR3 is TGTGCCAGCAGTAAAACAGGGGTCGCAAACACTGAAGCTTTCTTT.

Only one count was recorded for this clone. The genes are TRBV27 and TRBJ2-7; maybe TRBD1 (6 bases). Germline CDR1 MNHEY, CDR2 SMNVEV (reference sequence). V lost 3 bases to trimming and J lost 3 bases, with 12 bases between them. This CDR3 has 14 residues. CDR3 coding DNA: TGTGCCAGCAGTTTTTTTGGACAGAACTACGAGCAGTACTTC. As protein: CASSFFGQNYEQYF.

The J gene is TRBJ2-1, the V gene TRBV29-1, with 9 bases matching TRBD1. The germline V gene encodes CDR1 SQVTM and CDR2 ANQGSEA. J was trimmed by 10 bases and V by 7 bases; bases with no gene match: 14. The length of the CDR3 is 14 residues. The CDR3 region is CSATDRGTSYEQFF. The DNA for the CDR3 is TGCAGCGCTACGGACAGGGGAACATCGTACGAGCAGTTCTTC.

The chain joins TRBV7-2 to TRBJ1-6, with TRBD1 matching over 7 bases. Germline V lookup: CDR1 SGHTA, CDR2 FQGNSA. J was trimmed by 2 bases and V by 3 bases; bases with no gene match: 7. This CDR3 comprises 17 residues. The CDR3 is CASSLLAGGPYNSPLHF. The CDR3 coding sequence is TGTGCCAGCAGCTTGTTGGCAGGGGGTCCCTATAATTCACCCCTCCACTTT.

The genes are TRBV5-1 and TRBJ2-7; D tentatively fits TRBD1 or TRBD2 (6 bases each). This CDR3 region has 14 residues. Germline V gene sequence: CDR1 SGHRS, CDR2 YFSETQ. Trimming took 0 bases from V and 5 from J, leaving 12 bases between them. The CDR3 here is CASSLAGGLDEQYF. The CDR3, as DNA: TGCGCCAGCAGCTTGGCTGGGGGGCTCGACGAGCAGTACTTC.

The chain employs TRBV7-7 and TRBJ1-2; D unclear. Per the germline V gene, CDR1 is SSHAT and CDR2 is FNYEAQ (reference sequence). The CDR3 spans 13 residues. CDR3 in DNA: TGTGCAGCAGCCGCCGAAGACACCTATGGCTACACCTTC. This encodes CAAAAEDTYGYTF.